The TCR beta chain under discussion was sequenced for a study of Graves' ophthalmopathy and Graves' hyperthyroidism. General study results and limits: The model's prediction of ophthalmopathy progression had about 70% sensitivity and approximately 76% specificity. Built on 13 signatures, a model told ophthalmopathy apart from stable hyperthyroidism with about 91% sensitivity and around 80% specificity.

This clonotype was detected ten times or more. Its antigen is as yet unknown. Using RNA transcripts, the TCR beta CDR3 regions were amplified. Investigators did first-round RT-PCR with HTBI primers, then second-round multiplex PCR. Via MiXCR, TCRdb re-called the multiplex PCR reads, giving one row per CDR3 protein. The sample gives about 370,000 distinct CDR3 sequences, approximately 18% of which show up once; 2% to 2.5% is in the top ten. The authors enrolled newly diagnosed hyperthyroidism patients aged 18 to 65 with under 2 months' duration. Sampling under 12 ml of fresh peripheral blood provided the PBMCs. Trimming cost V 2 bases and J 0 bases; bases outside gene matches: 8. CDR3 length: 17 amino acids. The germline CDR1 and CDR2 sequences are WSHSY and SAAADI.

The V gene is TRBV10-2, the J gene TRBJ2-7; 9 nucleotides match TRBD2. The sequence was collected from an adult woman with stable Graves' hyperthyroidism. The sequenced sample was peripheral blood. The CDR3 DNA reads as TGCGCCAGCAGTGAGCCGAGACTAGCGGAGCTCTCCTACGAGCAGTACTTC. Translation: CASSEPRLAELSYEQYF.